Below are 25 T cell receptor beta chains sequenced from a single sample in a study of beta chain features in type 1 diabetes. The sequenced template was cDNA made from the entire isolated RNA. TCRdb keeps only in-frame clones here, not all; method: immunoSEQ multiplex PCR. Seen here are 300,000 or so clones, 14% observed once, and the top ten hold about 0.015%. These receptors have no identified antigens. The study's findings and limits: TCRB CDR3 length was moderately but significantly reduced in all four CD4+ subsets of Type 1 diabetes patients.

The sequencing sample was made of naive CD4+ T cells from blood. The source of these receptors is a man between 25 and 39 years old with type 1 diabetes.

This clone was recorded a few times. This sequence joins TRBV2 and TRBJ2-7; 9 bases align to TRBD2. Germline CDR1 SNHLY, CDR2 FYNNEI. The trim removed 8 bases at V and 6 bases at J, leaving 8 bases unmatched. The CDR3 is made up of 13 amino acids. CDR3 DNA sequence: TGTGCCAGCTGTGCTAGCGGGAATAGCGAGCAGTACTTC. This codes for CASCASGNSEQYF.

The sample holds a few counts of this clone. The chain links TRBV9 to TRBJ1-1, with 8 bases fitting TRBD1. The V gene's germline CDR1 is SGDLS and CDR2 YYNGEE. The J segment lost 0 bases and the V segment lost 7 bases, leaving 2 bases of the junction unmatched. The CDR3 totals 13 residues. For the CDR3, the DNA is TGTGCCAGCGGGACAGGCCTGAACACTGAAGCTTTCTTT. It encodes CASGTGLNTEAFF.

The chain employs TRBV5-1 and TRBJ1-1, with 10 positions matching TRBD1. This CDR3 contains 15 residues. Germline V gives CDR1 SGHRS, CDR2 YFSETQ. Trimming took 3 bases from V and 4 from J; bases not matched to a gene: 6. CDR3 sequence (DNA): TGCGCCAGCAGCTCCGGGACAGGGGCGGGCACTGAAGCTTTCTTT. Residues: CASSSGTGAGTEAFF.

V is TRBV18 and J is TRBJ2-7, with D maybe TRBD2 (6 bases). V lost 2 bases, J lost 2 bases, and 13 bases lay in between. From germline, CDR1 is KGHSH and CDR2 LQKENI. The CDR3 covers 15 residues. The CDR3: CASSPGGTGPYEQYF. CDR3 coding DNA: TGTGCCAGCTCACCAGGCGGGACTGGTCCCTACGAGCAGTACTTC.

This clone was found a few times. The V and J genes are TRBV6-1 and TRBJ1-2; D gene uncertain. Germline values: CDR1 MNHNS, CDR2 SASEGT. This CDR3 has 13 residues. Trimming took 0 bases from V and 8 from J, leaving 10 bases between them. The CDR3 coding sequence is TGTGCCAGCAGTGAAGCGCGCGTCAAAGGCTACACCTTC. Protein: CASSEARVKGYTF.

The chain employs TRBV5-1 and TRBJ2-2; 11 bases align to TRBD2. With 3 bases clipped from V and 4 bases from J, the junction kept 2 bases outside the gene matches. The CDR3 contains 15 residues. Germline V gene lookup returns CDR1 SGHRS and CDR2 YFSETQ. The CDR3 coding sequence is TGCGCCAGCAGCTCTACTAGCGGGAGCACCGGGGAGCTGTTTTTT. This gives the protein CASSSTSGSTGELFF.

The CDR3 here is CAISLGQGIQETQYF. The CDR3 DNA sequence: TGTGCCATCAGTTTGGGACAGGGGATACAAGAGACCCAGTACTTC. The chain recombines TRBV10-3 with TRBJ2-5, with TRBD1 matching over 10 bases. Germline CDR1 reads ENHRY; CDR2 reads SYGVKD. V shed 5 bases and J 2 bases; nucleotides not matched to a gene: 5. The CDR3 is made up of 15 amino acids.

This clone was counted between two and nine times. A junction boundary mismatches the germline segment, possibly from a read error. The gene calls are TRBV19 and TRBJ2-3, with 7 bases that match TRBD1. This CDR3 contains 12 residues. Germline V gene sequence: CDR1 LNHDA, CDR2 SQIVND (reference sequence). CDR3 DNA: TGTGCCAGTAGTAGCCGACAGGGCTTGAGTCTGTTT. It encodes CASSSRQGLSLF.

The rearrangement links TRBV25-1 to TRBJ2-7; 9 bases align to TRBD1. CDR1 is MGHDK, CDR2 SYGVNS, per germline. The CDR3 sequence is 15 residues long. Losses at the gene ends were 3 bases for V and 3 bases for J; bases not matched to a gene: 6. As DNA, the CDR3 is TGTGCCAGCAGTGATCCACGGACAGGGGACTACGAGCAGTACTTC. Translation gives CASSDPRTGDYEQYF.

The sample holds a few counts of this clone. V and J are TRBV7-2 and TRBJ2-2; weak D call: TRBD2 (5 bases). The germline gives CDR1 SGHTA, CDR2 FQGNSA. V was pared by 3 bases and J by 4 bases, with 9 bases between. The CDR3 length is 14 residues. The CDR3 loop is CASSLSAGTGELFF. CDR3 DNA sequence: TGTGCCAGCAGCTTGAGTGCGGGCACCGGGGAGCTGTTTTTT.

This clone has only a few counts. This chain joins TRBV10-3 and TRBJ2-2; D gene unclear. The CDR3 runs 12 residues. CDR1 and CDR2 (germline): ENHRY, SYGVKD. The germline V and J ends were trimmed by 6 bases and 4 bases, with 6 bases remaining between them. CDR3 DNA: TGTGCCATCAGCAGTTCCACCGGGGAGCTGTTTTTT. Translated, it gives CAISSSTGELFF.

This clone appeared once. This chain's CDR3 is CASSYRRGSLKNIQYF. The CDR3 DNA reads as TGTGCCAGCAGTTACAGGCGGGGTTCATTGAAAAACATTCAGTACTTC. The chain uses TRBV6-5 and TRBJ2-4; D may be TRBD2 (6 bases). CDR3 length: 16 amino acids. CDR1 and CDR2 (germline): MNHEY, SVGAGI. Trimming removed 2 bases at V and 4 bases at J, with 15 bases between.

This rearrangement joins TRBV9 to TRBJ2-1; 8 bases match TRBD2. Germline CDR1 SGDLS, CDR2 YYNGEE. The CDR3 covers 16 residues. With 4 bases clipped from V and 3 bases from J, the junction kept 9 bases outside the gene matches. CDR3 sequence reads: CASSLTSGSFYNEQFF. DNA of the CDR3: TGTGCCAGCAGCCTTACTAGCGGAAGTTTCTACAATGAGCAGTTCTTC.

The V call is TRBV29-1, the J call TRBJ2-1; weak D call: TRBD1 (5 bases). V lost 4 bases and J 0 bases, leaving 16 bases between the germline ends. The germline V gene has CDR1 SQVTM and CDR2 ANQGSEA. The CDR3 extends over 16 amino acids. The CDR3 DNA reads TGCAGCGTTGCCCCTTTAGCCAGGGTCTCCTACAATGAGCAGTTCTTC. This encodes CSVAPLARVSYNEQFF.

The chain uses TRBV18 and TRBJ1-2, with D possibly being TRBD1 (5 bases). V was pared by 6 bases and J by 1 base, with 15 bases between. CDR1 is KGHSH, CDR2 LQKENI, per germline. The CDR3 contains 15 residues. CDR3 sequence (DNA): TGTGCCAGCTCTGGCGGGGACGGGGATAACTATGGCTACACCTTC. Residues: CASSGGDGDNYGYTF. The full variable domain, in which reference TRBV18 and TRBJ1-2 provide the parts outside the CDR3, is NAGVMQNPRHLVRRRGQEARLRCSPMKGHSHVYWYRQLPEEGLKFMVYLQKENIIDESGMPKERFSAEFPKEGPSILRIQQVVRGDSAAYFCASSGGDGDNYGYTFGSGTRLTVV.

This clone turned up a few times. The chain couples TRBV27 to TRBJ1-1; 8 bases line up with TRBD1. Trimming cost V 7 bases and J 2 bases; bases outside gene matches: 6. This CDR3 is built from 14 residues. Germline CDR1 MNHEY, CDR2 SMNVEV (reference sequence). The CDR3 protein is CASTVDRENTEAFF. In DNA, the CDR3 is TGTGCCAGCACCGTGGACAGGGAAAACACTGAAGCTTTCTTT.

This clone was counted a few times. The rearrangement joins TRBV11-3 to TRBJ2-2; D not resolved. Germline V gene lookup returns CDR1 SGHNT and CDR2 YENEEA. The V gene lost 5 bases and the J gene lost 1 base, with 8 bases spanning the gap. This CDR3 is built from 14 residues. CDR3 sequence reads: CASSPLGNTGELFF. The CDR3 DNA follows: TGTGCCAGCAGCCCCCTAGGGAACACCGGGGAGCTGTTTTTT.

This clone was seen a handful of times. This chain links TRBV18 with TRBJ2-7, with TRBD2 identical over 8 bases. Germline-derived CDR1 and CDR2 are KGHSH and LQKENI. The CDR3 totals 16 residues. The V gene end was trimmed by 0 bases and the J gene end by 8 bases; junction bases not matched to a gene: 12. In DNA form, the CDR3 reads TGTGCCAGCTCACCACCGGGCGGACTAGCATTGGGGAAGCAGTACTTC. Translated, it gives CASSPPGGLALGKQYF.

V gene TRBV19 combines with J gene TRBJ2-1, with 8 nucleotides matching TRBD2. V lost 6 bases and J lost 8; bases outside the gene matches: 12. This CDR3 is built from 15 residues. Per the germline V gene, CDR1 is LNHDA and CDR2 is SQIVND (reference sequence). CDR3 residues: CASRPTSGLVDEQFF. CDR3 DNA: TGTGCCAGTAGACCAACTAGCGGCCTCGTCGATGAGCAGTTCTTC.

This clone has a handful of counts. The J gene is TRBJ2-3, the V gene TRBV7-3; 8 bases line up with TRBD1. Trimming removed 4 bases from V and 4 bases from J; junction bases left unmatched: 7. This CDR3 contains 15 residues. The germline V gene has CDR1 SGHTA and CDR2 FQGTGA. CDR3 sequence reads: CASSSTGENADTQYF. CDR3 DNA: TGTGCCAGCAGCTCGACAGGGGAGAATGCAGATACGCAGTATTTT.

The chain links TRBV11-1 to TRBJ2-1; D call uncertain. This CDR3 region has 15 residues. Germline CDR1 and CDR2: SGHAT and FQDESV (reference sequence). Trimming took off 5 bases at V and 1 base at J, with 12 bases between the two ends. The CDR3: CASSHEDISYNEQFF. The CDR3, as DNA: TGTGCCAGCAGCCACGAAGACATTTCCTACAATGAGCAGTTCTTC.

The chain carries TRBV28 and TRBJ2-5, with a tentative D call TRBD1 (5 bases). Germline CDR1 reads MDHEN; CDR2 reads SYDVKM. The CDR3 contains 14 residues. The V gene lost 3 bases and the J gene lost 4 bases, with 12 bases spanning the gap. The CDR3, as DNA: TGTGCCAGCAGTTTGGGGCCGGTAGGAGAGACCCAGTACTTC. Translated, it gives CASSLGPVGETQYF. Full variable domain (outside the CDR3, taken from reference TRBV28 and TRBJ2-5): DVKVTQSSRYLVKRTGEKVFLECVQDMDHENMFWYRQDPGLGLRLIYFSYDVKMKEKGDIPEGYSVSREKKERFSLILESASTNQTSMYLCASSLGPVGETQYFGPGTRLLVL.

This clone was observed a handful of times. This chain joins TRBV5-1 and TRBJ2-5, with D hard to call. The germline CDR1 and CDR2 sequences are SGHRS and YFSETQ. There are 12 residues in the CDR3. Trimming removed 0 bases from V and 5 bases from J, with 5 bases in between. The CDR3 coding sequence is TGCGCCAGCAGCTTGGCCCGGGAGACCCAGTACTTC. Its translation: CASSLARETQYF.

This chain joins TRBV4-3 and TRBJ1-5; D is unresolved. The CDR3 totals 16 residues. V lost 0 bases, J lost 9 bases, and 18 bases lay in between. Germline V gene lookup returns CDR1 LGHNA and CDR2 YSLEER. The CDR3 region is CASSQDNTGNFRPQHF. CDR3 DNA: TGCGCCAGCAGCCAAGATAACACGGGAAACTTTAGGCCCCAGCATTTT.

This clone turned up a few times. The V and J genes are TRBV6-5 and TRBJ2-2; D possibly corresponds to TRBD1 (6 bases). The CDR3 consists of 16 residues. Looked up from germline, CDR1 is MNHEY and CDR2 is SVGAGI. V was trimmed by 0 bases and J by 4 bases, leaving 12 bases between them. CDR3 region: CASSYSTGIGTGELFF. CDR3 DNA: TGTGCCAGCAGTTACTCTACAGGGATCGGCACCGGGGAGCTGTTTTTT.